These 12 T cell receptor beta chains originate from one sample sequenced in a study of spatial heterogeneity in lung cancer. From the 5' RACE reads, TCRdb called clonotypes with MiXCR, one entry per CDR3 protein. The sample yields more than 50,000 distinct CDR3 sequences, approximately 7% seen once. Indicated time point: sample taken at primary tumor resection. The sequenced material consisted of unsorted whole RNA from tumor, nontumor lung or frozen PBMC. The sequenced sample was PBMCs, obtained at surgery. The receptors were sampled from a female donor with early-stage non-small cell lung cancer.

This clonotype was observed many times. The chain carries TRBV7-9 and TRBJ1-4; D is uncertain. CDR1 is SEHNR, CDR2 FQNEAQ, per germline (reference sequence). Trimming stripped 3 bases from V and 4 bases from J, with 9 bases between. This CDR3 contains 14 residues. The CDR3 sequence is CASSFIRNNEKLFF. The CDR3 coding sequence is TGTGCCAGCAGCTTTATACGGAATAATGAAAAACTGTTTTTT.

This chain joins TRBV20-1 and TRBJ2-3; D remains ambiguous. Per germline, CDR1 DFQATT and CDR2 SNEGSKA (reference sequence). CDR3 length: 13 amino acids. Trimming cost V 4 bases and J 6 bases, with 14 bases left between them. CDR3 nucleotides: TGCAGTGCTACTCCCCGGGCCCCCGATACGCAGTATTTT. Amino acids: CSATPRAPDTQYF.

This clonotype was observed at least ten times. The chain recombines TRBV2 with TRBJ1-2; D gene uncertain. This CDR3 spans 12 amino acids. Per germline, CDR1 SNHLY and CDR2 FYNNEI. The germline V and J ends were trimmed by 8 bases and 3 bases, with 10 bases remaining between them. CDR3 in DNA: TGTGCCAGCCGGATTCAGGACTATGGCTACACCTTC. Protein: CASRIQDYGYTF.

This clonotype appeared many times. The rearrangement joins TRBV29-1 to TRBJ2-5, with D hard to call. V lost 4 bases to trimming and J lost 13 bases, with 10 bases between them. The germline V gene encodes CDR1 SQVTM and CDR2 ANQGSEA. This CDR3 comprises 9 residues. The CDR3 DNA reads TGCAGCGTTGGCCGACCGGTGTACTTC. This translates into CSVGRPVYF.

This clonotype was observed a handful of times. CDR3 sequence (DNA): TGTGCCAGCAGCCAGTTAGACTTGGACTATGGCTACACCTTC. This sequence encodes CASSQLDLDYGYTF. The chain has TRBV14 and TRBJ1-2, with D uncertain. Germline V gene lookup returns CDR1 SGHDN and CDR2 FVKESK. The V and J ends lost 3 bases and 3 bases respectively, with 11 bases between them. The CDR3 is 14 residues long. The full variable domain, in which reference TRBV14 and TRBJ1-2 provide the parts outside the CDR3, is EAGVTQFPSHSVIEKGQTVTLRCDPISGHDNLYWYRRVMGKEIKFLLHFVKESKQDESGMPNNRFLAERTGGTYSTLKVQPAELEDSGVYFCASSQLDLDYGYTFGSGTRLTVV.

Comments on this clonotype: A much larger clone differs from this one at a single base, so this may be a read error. The CDR3 loop reads CASSQGLAGLGYNVQFF. In nucleotides, the CDR3 is TGCGCCAGCAGCCAGGGACTAGCCGGGTTGGGATACAATGTGCAGTTCTTC. This chain links TRBV5-1 with TRBJ2-1; 9 bases map to TRBD2. Germline values: CDR1 SGHRS, CDR2 YFSETQ. The CDR3 is 17 amino acids.

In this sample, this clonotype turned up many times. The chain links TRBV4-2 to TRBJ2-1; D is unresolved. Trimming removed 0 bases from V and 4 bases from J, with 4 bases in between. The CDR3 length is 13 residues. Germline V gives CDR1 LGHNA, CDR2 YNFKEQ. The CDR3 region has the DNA TGTGCCAGCAGCCAAGACGGGTACAATGAGCAGTTCTTC. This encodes CASSQDGYNEQFF.

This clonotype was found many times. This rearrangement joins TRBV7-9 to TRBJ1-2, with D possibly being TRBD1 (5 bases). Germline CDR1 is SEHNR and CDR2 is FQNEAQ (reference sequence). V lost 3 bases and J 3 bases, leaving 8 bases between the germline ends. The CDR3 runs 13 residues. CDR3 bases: TGTGCCAGCAGCTTCCAGGGCTACTATGGCTACACCTTC. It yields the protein CASSFQGYYGYTF. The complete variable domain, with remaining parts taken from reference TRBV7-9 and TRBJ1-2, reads DTGVSQNPRHKITKRGQNVTFRCDPISEHNRLYWYRQTLGQGPEFLTYFQNEAQLEKSRLLSDRFSAERPKGSFSTLEIQRTEQGDSAMYLCASSFQGYYGYTFGSGTRLTVV.

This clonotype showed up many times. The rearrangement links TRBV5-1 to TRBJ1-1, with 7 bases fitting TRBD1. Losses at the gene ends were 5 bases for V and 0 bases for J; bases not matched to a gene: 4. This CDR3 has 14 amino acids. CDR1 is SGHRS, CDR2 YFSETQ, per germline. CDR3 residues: CASSSGQLNTEAFF. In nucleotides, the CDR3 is TGCGCCAGCAGTTCGGGACAGTTGAACACTGAAGCTTTCTTT. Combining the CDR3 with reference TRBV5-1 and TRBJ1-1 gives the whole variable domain KAGVTQTPRYLIKTRGQQVTLSCSPISGHRSVSWYQQTPGQGLQFLFEYFSETQRNKGNFPGRFSGRQFSNSRSEMNVSTLELGDSALYLCASSSGQLNTEAFFGQGTRLTVV.

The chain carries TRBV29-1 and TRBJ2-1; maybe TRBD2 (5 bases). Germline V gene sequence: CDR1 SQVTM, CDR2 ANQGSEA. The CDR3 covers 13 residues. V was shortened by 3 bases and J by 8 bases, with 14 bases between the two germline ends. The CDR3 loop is CSVDTSGFDEQFF. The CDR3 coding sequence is TGCAGCGTTGACACTAGTGGGTTCGATGAGCAGTTCTTC.

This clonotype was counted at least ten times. The CDR3 coding sequence is TGTGCCACCGGGGCCACCTCCTACGAGCAGTACTTC. It is translated as CATGATSYEQYF. This sequence joins TRBV2 and TRBJ2-7, with D perhaps matching TRBD1 or TRBD2 (5 bases each). The CDR3 contains 12 residues. Trimming left V 10 bases short and J 0 bases short, with 10 bases between. Germline V CDR1 and CDR2: SNHLY, FYNNEI.

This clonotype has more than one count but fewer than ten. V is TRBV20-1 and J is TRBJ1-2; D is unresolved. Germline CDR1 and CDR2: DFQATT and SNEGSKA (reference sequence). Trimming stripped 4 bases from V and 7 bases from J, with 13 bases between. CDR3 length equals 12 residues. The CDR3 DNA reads TGCAGTGCTAACGCCCAACCCGGTGGCTACACCTTC. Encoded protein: CSANAQPGGYTF.